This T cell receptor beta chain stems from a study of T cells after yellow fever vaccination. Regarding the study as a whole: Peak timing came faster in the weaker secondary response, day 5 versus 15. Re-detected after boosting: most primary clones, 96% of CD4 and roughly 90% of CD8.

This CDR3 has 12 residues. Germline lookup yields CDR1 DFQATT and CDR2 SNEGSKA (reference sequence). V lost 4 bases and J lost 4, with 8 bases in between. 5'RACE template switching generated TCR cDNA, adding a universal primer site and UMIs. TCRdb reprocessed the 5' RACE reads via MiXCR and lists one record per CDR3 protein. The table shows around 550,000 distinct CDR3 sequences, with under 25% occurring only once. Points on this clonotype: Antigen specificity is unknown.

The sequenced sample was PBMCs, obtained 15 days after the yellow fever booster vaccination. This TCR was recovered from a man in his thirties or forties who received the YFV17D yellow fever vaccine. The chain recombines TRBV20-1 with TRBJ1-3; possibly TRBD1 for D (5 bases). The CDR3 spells CSATGGGNTIYF. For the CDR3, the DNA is TGCAGTGCTACGGGGGGAGGAAACACCATATATTTT.